These 8 T cell receptor beta chains were sequenced from one sample in a study of T cells after yellow fever vaccination. TCRdb itself ran the 5' RACE reads through MiXCR, one entry per CDR3 protein. The sample includes some 500,000 distinct CDR3 sequences, about 13% of them seen just once. This material consisted of PBMCs, taken on the day of the yellow fever booster vaccination. The receptors come from a man aged 25-40 years who received the YFV17D yellow fever vaccine.

A few counts support this clonotype. The CDR3 nucleotides read TGTGCCAGCAGTTCCCCCCCCGAGCGGGCGGGAAGCTACGAGCAGTACTTC. As protein: CASSSPPERAGSYEQYF. V and J are TRBV6-5 and TRBJ2-7; perhaps TRBD2 as D (6 bases). V was cut by 4 bases and J by 3 bases, with 22 bases left in between. The germline CDR1 and CDR2 sequences are MNHEY and SVGAGI. The CDR3 is 17 amino acids.

This clonotype was seen only a few times. The chain employs TRBV24-1 and TRBJ2-2; 9 nucleotides line up with TRBD2. J was trimmed by 6 bases and V by 6 bases; bases with no gene match: 7. The CDR3 runs to 15 residues. CDR1 and CDR2 from the germline V gene are KGHDR and SFDVKD. The CDR3 protein is CATSRSGSRSGELFF. CDR3 bases: TGTGCCACCAGTCGTAGCGGGAGTCGATCCGGGGAGCTGTTTTTT.

J is TRBJ2-1 and V is TRBV20-1; 11 bases agree with TRBD2. CDR3 length: 18 residues. Germline CDR1 DFQATT, CDR2 SNEGSKA (reference sequence). Trimming cost V 3 bases and J 6 bases; bases outside gene matches: 16. This CDR3 reads CSARSLAGGHASSNEQFF. CDR3 coding DNA: TGCAGTGCTAGGTCCCTAGCGGGAGGCCACGCGAGTTCCAATGAGCAGTTCTTC.

The chain joins TRBV24-1 to TRBJ2-1; 7 bases are shared with TRBD1. The CDR3 has 15 residues. V shed 4 bases and J 10 bases; nucleotides not matched to a gene: 12. Looked up from germline, CDR1 is KGHDR and CDR2 is SFDVKD. The CDR3 region is CATSDSLDRAGEQFF. The CDR3 DNA sequence: TGTGCCACCAGTGACTCACTCGACAGGGCCGGGGAGCAGTTCTTC.

In DNA, the CDR3 is TGCAGTGCTAGAGGACAGGGGGGCCAAGAGACCCAGTACTTC. The encoded protein is CSARGQGGQETQYF. This chain joins TRBV20-1 and TRBJ2-5; 9 nucleotides agree with TRBD1. The length of the CDR3 is 14 residues. Germline V gene sequence: CDR1 DFQATT, CDR2 SNEGSKA (reference sequence). The V gene end was trimmed by 1 base and the J gene end by 1 base; junction bases not matched to a gene: 1.

This rearrangement joins TRBV11-2 to TRBJ1-6; D might be TRBD1 (5 bases). Germline loops: CDR1 SGHAT, CDR2 FQNNGV. This CDR3 comprises 15 residues. Between the trimmed V and J ends, which lost 3 bases and 7 bases, there was a span of 13 bases. CDR3 in DNA: TGTGCCAGCAGCTTGATTGGGACCGAGAATTCACCCCTCCACTTT. Protein sequence: CASSLIGTENSPLHF. Full variable domain (missing parts from reference TRBV11-2 and TRBJ1-6): EAGVAQSPRYKIIEKRQSVAFWCNPISGHATLYWYQQILGQGPKLLIQFQNNGVVDDSQLPKDRFSAERLKGVDSTLKIQPAKLEDSAVYLCASSLIGTENSPLHFGNGTRLTVT.

In this sample, this clonotype turned up a few times. The CDR3 loop reads CASSIDPTLNYGYTF. DNA of the CDR3: TGTGCCAGTAGTATAGATCCAACACTTAACTATGGCTACACCTTC. The chain has TRBV19 and TRBJ1-2; no reliable D call. The CDR3 is made up of 15 amino acids. The V gene lost 0 bases and the J gene lost 1 base, with 9 bases spanning the gap. The germline CDR1 and CDR2 sequences are LNHDA and SQIVND (reference sequence).

The sample holds many counts of this clonotype. The V and J genes are TRBV5-6 and TRBJ2-5, with TRBD2 matching over 10 bases. Germline loops: CDR1 SGHDT, CDR2 YYEEEE. Trimming removed 2 bases from V and 4 bases from J; junction bases left unmatched: 8. The CDR3 runs 16 residues. In DNA, the CDR3 is TGTGCCAGCAGCTTACCTCCAGCGGGAGGGAGAGAGACCCAGTACTTC. Translating it yields CASSLPPAGGRETQYF.